The clone carrying this TCR beta chain has at least ten counts. CDR3 length: 15 amino acids. Per germline, CDR1 SGHKS and CDR2 YYEKEE (reference sequence). Trimming took 1 base from V and 3 from J, leaving 11 bases between them. RNA was extracted from bulk tissue without any cell sorting. This non-tumor lung sample came from over 3 cm beyond the tumor edge. This sample was included in a study of tumor and adjacent non-tumor tissue in lung cancer. The library came from three nested PCR rounds adapted from ARM-PCR protocols. MiXCR, run by TCRdb on the multiplex PCR reads, gives a single entry per CDR3 protein. The sample lists over 100,000 distinct CDR3 sequences, 60% to 80% seen once, with about 20% in the top ten.

Sequencing was done on a sample of distant non-tumor lung tissue. The sequence came from a man aged 60 to 75 with non-small cell lung cancer. The rearrangement joins TRBV5-5 to TRBJ1-5; D might be TRBD1 (5 bases). The chain's CDR3 is CASSLTGALNQPQHF. CDR3 bases: TGTGCCAGCAGCTTGACCGGGGCGCTCAATCAGCCCCAGCATTTT. Based on the CDR3 plus reference TRBV5-5 and TRBJ1-5, the full variable domain is DAGVTQSPTHLIKTRGQQVTLRCSPISGHKSVSWYQQVLGQGPQFIFQYYEKEERGRGNFPDRFSARQFPNYSSELNVNALLLGDSALYLCASSLTGALNQPQHFGDGTRLSIL.